A selection of T cell receptor beta chains follows, all from one sample in a study of T-cell reconstitution after alpha-beta-depleted transplantation in children. MiXCR, applied by TCRdb to the PCR reads, yields one record per CDR3 protein. The sample has about 980,000 distinct CDR3 sequences, roughly 29% seen once. Sequencing was performed on PBMCs, mostly from graft donor cells, taken 360 days after TCRalphabeta/CD19-depleted stem cell transplant. The source of these receptors is a boy less than two years old who had a stem cell transplant for SCID, so the T cells may come from the graft donor. Both conserved end residues are part of each CDR3. The order of the fields is J gene, CDR3 length, V gene, CDR3 protein.

>TRBJ2-2|14|TRBV12-5
CASGHQGPTGELFF
>TRBJ2-1|16|TRBV18
CASSPPGGGRYNEQFF
>TRBJ1-5|14|TRBV6-5
CASSYDGGNQPQHF
>TRBJ1-1|15|TRBV12-3/TRBV12-4
CASTFSSGRTTEAFF
>TRBJ2-3|16|TRBV20-1
CSARDPAGESTDTQYF
>TRBJ2-3|15|TRBV7-3
CASSSTSGNTDTQYF
>TRBJ2-7|14|TRBV7-8
CASKPDTVSYEQYF
>TRBJ2-1|16|TRBV5-1
CASSPDPSTGRHEQFF
>TRBJ2-3|17|TRBV5-1
CASSLGRDRLRTDTQYF
>TRBJ2-1|17|TRBV4-2
CASSQDVGGVAYNEQFF
>TRBJ1-2|13|TRBV20-1
CSARAPTGDGYTF
>TRBJ2-7|15|TRBV9
CASSVGGGGLYEQYF
>TRBJ2-7|13|TRBV27
CASSWGSLAEQYF
>TRBJ2-7|17|TRBV3-1
CASSPLAGTAWTYEQYF
>TRBJ1-5|14|TRBV20-1
CSARSGPINQPQHF
>TRBJ2-1|15|TRBV20-1
CSATKGQQVKNEQFF
>TRBJ1-1|14|TRBV6-1
CASRARWGNTEAFF
>TRBJ2-5|12|TRBV20-1
CSAGGAVETQYF
>TRBJ2-3|17|TRBV6-5
CASSYSVLGSTGDTQYF